This TCR beta chain was captured by sequencing in a study of blood T cell repertoires in COVID-19. Study in general: Samples taken during acute and convalescent COVID-19 were collected in the United States, Italy and Spain. T cells, B-cell-depleted T cells, or PBMCs supplied cDNA or gDNA.

Under the authors' procedure: Quantification of nucleated cells was approximated via reference gene primer amplification. The method was immunoSEQ multiplex PCR; TCRdb's version includes in-frame clones alone and lacks a portion of them. The V and J calls and clone size were taken over from that table, and D and trimming were inferred from the DNA. Here the sample spans approximately 58,000 clones, over 65% being singletons. This TCR was sampled from a man aged 40-49 years with active COVID-19. The specimen sequenced was peripheral blood.

CDR3 residues: CASMSGEGVETQYF. The CDR3 DNA is TGTGCCAGCATGTCGGGAGAGGGAGTAGAGACCCAGTACTTC. This chain links TRBV2 with TRBJ2-5; D possibly corresponds to TRBD2 (6 bases). V was cut by 7 bases and J by 4 bases, with 16 bases left in between. This CDR3 contains 14 residues. Germline values: CDR1 SNHLY, CDR2 FYNNEI. The variable domain in full, completed from reference TRBV2 and TRBJ2-5, reads EPEVTQTPSHQVTQMGQEVILRCVPISNHLYFYWYRQILGQKVEFLVSFYNNEISEKSEIFDDQFSVERPDGSNFTLKIRSTKLEDSAMYFCASMSGEGVETQYFGPGTRLLVL.